The T cell receptor beta chain described here comes from a study of radiation and T cells in renal cell carcinoma. The time point here: baseline pretreatment blood. Regarding treatment: 15 Gy SBRT to primary tumor, nephrectomy 4 weeks later. After SBRT, blood was collected at 2 and 4 weeks, plus baseline. Notes on this clone: Its antigen is still unknown.

Study-level results: Without pretreatment biopsies, baseline tumor clonotype presence was undetermined.

Sequenced by immunoSEQ multiplex PCR; TCRdb stores in-frame clones only, minus some. The table includes about 160,000 clones, about 85% detected once. The receptor was derived from a woman in her 70s with renal cell carcinoma. The sequencing used blood, collected from a patient whose treatment included radiotherapy and nephrectomy.

The DNA of the CDR3 is TGCGCCAGCAGCTCAGGACAACCCCCAGAGACCCAGTACTTC. This codes for CASSSGQPPETQYF. The rearrangement joins TRBV5-1 to TRBJ2-5, with D possibly TRBD1 on 5 matching bases. This CDR3 spans 14 amino acids. Deletions cut 3 bases from V and 4 bases from J, with 13 bases between. CDR1 and CDR2 from the germline V gene are SGHRS and YFSETQ.